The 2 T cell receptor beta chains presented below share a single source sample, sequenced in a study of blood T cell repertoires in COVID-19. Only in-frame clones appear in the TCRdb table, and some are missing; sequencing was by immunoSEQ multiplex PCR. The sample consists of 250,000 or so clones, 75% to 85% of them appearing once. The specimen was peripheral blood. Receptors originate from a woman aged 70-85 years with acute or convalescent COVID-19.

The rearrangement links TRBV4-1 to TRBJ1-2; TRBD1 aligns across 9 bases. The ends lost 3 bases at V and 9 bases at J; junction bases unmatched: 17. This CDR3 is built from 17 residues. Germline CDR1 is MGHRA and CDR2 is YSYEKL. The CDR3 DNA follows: TGCGCCAGCAGCCACCCGTCTCAAGCCGGGACAGGGATACGCTACACCTTC. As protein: CASSHPSQAGTGIRYTF.

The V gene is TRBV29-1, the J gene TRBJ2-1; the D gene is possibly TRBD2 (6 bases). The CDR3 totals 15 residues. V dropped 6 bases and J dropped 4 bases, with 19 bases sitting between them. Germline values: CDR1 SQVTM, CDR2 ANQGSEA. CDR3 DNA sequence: TGCAGCGTCGACCCCCGCCGCGGGGATTACAATGAGCAGTTCTTC. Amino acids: CSVDPRRGDYNEQFF.